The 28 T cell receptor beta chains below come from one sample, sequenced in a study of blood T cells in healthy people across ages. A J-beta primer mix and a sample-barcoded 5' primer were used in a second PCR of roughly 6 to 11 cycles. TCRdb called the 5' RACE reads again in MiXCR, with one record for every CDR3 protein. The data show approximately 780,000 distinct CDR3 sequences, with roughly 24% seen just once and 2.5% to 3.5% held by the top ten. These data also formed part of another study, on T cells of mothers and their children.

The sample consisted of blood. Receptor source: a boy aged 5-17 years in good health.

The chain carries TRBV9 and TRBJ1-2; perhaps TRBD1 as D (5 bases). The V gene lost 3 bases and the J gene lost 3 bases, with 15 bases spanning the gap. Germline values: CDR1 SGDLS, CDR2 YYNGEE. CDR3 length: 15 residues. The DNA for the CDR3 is TGTGCCAGCAGCGAGGAGGGATGGGGCTACTATGGCTACACCTTC. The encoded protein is CASSEEGWGYYGYTF.

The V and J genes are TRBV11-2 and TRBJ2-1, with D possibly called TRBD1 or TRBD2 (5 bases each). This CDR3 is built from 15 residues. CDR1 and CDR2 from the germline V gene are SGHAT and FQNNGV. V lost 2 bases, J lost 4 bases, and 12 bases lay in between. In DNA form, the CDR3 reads TGTGCCAGCAGCTTAATAGCGAGGGGTTACAATGAGCAGTTCTTC. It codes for CASSLIARGYNEQFF.

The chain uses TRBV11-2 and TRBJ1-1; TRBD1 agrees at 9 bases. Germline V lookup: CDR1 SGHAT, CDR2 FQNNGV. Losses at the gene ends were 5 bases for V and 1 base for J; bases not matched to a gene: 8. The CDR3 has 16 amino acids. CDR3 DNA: TGTGCCAGCAGCCCGACAGGGGGGGGGCAGAACACTGAAGCTTTCTTT. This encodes CASSPTGGGQNTEAFF.

DNA for the CDR3: TGTGCCAGCAGCCCCGCGCGGGGACCCTACGAGCAGTACTTC. Protein: CASSPARGPYEQYF. The chain combines TRBV11-2 with TRBJ2-5, with a weak D call TRBD2 (6 bases). The end of the DNA aligns better with TRBJ2-7, so the J call may be wrong. Looked up from germline, CDR1 is SGHAT and CDR2 is FQNNGV. The CDR3 consists of 14 residues.

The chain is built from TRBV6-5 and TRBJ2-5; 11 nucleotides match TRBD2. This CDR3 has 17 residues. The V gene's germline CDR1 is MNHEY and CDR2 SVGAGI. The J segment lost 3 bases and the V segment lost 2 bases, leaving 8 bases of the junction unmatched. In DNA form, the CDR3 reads TGTGCCAGCAGTTACGTGGCTAGCGGGGGGAGAAAAGAGACCCAGTACTTC. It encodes CASSYVASGGRKETQYF.

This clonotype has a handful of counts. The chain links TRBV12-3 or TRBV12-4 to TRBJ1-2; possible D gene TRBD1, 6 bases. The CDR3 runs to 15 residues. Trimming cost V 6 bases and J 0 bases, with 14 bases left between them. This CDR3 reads CASSPGVIANYGYTF. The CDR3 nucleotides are TGTGCCAGCAGCCCAGGGGTTATAGCTAACTATGGCTACACCTTC.

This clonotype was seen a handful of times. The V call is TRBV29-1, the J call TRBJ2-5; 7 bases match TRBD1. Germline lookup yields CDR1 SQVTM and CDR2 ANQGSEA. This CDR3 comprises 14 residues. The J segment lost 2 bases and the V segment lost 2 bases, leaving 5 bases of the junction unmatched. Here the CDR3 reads CSVEPGTAQETQYF. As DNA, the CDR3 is TGCAGCGTTGAACCTGGGACAGCGCAAGAGACCCAGTACTTC.

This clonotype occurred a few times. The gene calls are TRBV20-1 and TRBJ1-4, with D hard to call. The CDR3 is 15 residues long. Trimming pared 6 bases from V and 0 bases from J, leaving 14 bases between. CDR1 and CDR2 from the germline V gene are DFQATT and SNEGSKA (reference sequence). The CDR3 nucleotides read TGCAGTGCCGCCAACCCCCGGTCAACTAATGAAAAACTGTTTTTT. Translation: CSAANPRSTNEKLFF.

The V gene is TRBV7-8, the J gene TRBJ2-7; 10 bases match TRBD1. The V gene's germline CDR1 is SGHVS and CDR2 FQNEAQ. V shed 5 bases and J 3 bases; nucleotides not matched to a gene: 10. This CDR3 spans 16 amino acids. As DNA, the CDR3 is TGTGCCAGCAGCCTAACCCCGGGACAGGGGATCTACGAGCAGTACTTC. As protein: CASSLTPGQGIYEQYF.

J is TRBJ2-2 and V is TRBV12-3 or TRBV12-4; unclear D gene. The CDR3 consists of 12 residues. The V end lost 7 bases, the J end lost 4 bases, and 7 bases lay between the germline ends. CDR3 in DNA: TGTGCCAGCAACAAGGTCACCGGGGAGCTGTTTTTT. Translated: CASNKVTGELFF.

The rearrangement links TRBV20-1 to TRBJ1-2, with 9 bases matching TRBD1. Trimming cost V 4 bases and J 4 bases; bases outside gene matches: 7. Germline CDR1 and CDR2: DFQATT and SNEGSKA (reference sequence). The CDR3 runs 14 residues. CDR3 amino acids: CSAKGQGESYGYTF. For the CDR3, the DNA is TGCAGTGCTAAGGGACAGGGAGAATCCTATGGCTACACCTTC.

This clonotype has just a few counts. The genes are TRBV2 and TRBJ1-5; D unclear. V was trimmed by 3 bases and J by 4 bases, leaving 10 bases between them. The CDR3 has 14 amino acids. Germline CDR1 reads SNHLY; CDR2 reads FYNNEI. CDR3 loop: CASSDSSGNQPQHF. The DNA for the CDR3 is TGTGCCAGCAGTGATTCCAGTGGGAATCAGCCCCAGCATTTT.

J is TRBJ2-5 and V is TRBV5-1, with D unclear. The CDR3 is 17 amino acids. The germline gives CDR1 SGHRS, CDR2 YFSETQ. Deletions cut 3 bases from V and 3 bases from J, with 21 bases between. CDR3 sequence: CASSSKFWLSSKETQYF. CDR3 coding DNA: TGCGCCAGCAGCTCGAAGTTTTGGTTATCAAGCAAAGAGACCCAGTACTTC.

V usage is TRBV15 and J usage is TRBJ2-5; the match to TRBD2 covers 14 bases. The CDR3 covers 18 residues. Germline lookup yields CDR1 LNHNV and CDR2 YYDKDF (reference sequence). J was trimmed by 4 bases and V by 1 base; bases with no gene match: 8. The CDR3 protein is CATSRGRLAGGPGETQYF. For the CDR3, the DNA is TGTGCCACCAGCAGAGGTCGACTAGCGGGGGGGCCGGGAGAGACCCAGTACTTC.

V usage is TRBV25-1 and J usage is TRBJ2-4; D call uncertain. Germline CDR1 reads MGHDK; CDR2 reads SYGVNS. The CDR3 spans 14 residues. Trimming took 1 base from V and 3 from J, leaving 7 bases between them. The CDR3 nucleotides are TGTGCCAGCAGTGAATTCGGAGACAAAAACATTCAGTACTTC. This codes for CASSEFGDKNIQYF. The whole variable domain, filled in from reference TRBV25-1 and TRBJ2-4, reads EADIYQTPRYLVIGTGKKITLECSQTMGHDKMYWYQQDPGMELHLIHYSYGVNSTEKGDLSSESTVSRIRTEHFPLTLESARPSHTSQYLCASSEFGDKNIQYFGAGTRLSVL.

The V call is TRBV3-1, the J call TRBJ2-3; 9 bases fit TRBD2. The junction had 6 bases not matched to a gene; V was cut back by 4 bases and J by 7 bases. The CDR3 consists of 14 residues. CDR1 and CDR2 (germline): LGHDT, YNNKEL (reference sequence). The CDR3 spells CASSPGTSSNTQYF. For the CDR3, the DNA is TGTGCCAGCAGCCCCGGGACTAGCAGTAATACGCAGTATTTT.

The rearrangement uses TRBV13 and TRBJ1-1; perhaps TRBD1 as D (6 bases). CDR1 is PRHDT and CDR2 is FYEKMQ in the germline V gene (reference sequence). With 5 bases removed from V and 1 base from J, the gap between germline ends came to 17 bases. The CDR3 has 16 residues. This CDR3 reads CASSPNTGGPNTEAFF. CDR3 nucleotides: TGTGCCAGCAGCCCAAACACGGGGGGGCCGAACACTGAAGCTTTCTTT. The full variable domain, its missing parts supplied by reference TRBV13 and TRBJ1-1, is AAGVIQSPRHLIKEKRETATLKCYPIPRHDTVYWYQQGPGQDPQFLISFYEKMQSDKGSIPDRFSAQQFSDYHSELNMSSLELGDSALYFCASSPNTGGPNTEAFFGQGTRLTVV.

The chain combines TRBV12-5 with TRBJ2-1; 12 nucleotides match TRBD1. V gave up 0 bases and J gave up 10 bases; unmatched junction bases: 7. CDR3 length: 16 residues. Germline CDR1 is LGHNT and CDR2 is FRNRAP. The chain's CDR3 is CASGLVWDRGLREQFF. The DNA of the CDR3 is TGTGCTAGTGGTTTGGTCTGGGACAGGGGGCTACGCGAGCAGTTCTTC.

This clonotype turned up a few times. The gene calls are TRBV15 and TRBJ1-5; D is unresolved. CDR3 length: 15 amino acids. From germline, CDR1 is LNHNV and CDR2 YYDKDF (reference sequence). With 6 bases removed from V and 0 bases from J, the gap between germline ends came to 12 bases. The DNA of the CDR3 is TGTGCCACCAGTCCCCTCAAGGGTAGCAATCAGCCCCAGCATTTT. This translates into CATSPLKGSNQPQHF.

The CDR3 reads CAIPAGGARDTKETQYF. DNA of the CDR3: TGTGCCATCCCCGCCGGGGGGGCGCGAGATACTAAAGAGACCCAGTACTTC. The rearrangement links TRBV7-9 to TRBJ2-5, with 8 positions matching TRBD2. CDR1 and CDR2 from the germline V gene are SEHNR and FQNEAQ (reference sequence). The junction had 19 bases not matched to a gene; V was cut back by 10 bases and J by 3 bases. CDR3 length: 17 amino acids. Using reference TRBV7-9 and TRBJ2-5 for the parts outside the CDR3, the full variable domain is DTGVSQNPRHKITKRGQNVTFRCDPISEHNRLYWYRQTLGQGPEFLTYFQNEAQLEKSRLLSDRFSAERPKGSFSTLEIQRTEQGDSAMYLCAIPAGGARDTKETQYFGPGTRLLVL.

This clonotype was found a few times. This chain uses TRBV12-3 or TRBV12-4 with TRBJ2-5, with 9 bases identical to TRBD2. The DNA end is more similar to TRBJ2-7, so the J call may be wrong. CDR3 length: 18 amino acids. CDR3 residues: CASSPPVGRGGISYEQYF. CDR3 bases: TGTGCCAGCAGTCCCCCGGTTGGGCGGGGGGGCATATCCTACGAGCAGTACTTC.

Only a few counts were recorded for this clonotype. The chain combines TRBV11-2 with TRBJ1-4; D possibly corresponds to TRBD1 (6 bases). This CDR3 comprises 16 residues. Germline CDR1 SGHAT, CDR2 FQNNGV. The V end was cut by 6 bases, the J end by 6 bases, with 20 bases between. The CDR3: CASSQFTGRRDEKLFF. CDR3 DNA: TGTGCCAGCAGTCAGTTTACAGGGCGAAGAGATGAAAAACTGTTTTTT.

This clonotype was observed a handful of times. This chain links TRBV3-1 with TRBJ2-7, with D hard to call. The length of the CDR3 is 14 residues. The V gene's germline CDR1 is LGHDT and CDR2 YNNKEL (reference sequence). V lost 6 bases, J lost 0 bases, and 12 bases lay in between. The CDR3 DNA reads TGTGCCAGCAGTTACGGACGGAACTCCTACGAGCAGTACTTC. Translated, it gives CASSYGRNSYEQYF.

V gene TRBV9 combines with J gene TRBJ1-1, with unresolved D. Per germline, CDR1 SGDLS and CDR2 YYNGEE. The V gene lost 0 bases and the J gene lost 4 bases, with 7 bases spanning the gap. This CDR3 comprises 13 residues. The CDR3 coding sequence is TGTGCCAGCAGCGTAGAGCCAGGCACTGAAGCTTTCTTT. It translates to CASSVEPGTEAFF.

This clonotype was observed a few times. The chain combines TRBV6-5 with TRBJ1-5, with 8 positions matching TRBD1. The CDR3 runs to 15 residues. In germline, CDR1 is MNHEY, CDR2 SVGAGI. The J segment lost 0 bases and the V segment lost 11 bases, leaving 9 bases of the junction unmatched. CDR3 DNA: TGTGCCTGTGGACAGGGCCCTTATAGCAATCAGCCCCAGCATTTT. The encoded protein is CACGQGPYSNQPQHF.

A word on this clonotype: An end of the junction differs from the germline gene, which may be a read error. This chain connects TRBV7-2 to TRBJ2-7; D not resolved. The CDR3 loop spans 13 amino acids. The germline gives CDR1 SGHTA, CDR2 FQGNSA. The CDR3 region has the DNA TGTGCCAGCAGCTTCTCCCCTGGCTACGAGCGGTACTTC. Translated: CASSFSPGYERYF.

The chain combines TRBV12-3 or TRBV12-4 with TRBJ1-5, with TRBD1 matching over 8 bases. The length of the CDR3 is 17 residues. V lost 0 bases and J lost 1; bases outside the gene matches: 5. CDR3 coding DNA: TGTGCCAGCAGTTTAGCTTGGACAGGGAGGAGCAATCAGCCCCAGCATTTT. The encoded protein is CASSLAWTGRSNQPQHF.

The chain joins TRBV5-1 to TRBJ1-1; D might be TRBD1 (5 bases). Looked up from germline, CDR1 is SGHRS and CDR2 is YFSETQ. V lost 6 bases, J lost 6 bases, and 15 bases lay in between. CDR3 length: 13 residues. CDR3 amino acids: CASTRGSRAEAFF. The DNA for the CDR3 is TGCGCCAGCACCCGGGGGAGTAGGGCTGAAGCTTTCTTT.